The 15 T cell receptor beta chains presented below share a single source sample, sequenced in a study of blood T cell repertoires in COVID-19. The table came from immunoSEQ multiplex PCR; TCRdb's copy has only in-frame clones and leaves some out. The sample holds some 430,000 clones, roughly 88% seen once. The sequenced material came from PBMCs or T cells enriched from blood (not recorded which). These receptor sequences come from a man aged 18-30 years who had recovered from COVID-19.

CDR3 coding DNA: TGTGCCAGTAGTATCGACAGCTCCAATCAGCCCCAGCATTTT. Protein product: CASSIDSSNQPQHF. The rearrangement uses TRBV19 and TRBJ1-5, with D possibly matching TRBD1 (5 bases). This CDR3 is 14 amino acids long. The germline V gene encodes CDR1 LNHDA and CDR2 SQIVND (reference sequence). Trimming cost V 3 bases and J 3 bases, with 9 bases left between them.

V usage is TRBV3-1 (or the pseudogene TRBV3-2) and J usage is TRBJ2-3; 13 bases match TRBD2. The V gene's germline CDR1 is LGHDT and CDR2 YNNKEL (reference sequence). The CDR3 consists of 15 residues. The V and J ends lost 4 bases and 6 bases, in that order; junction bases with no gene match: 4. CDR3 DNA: TGTGCCAGCAGCCTACTAGCGGGGGGGCGCGATACGCAGTATTTT. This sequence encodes CASSLLAGGRDTQYF.

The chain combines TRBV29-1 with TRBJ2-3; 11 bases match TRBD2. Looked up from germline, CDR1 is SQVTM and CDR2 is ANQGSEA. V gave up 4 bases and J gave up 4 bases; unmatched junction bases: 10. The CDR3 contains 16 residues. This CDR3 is CSVVGSGGADSDTQYF. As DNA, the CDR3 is TGCAGCGTTGTGGGTAGCGGGGGGGCTGATTCAGATACGCAGTATTTT.

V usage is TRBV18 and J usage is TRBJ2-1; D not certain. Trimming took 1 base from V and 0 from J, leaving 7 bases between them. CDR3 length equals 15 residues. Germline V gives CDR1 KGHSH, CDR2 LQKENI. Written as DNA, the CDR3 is TGTGCCAGCTCACCACTGGGCTTCTCCTACAATGAGCAGTTCTTC. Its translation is CASSPLGFSYNEQFF.

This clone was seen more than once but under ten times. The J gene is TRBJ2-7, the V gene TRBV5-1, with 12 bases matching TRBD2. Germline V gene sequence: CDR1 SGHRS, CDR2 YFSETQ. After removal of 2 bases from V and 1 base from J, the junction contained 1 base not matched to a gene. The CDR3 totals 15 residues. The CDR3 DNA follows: TGCGCCAGCAGCTTCGGACTAGCGGGATCCTACGAGCAGTACTTC. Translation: CASSFGLAGSYEQYF.

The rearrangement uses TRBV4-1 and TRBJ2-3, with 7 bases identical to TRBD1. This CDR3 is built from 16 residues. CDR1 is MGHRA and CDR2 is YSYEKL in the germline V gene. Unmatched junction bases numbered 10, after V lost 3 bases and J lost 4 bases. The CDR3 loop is CASSQSTGVLADTQYF. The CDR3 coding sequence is TGCGCCAGCAGCCAGTCCACAGGGGTGCTCGCAGATACGCAGTATTTT.

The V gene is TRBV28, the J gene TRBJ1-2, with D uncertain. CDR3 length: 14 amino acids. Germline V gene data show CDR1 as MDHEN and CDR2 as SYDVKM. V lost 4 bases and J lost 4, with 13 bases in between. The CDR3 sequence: CASSSRRALYGYTF. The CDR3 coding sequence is TGTGCCAGCAGTTCGAGGAGGGCCCTCTATGGCTACACCTTC.

This CDR3 is CASSLDPVSTIYF. CDR3 sequence (DNA): TGTGCCAGCAGCTTAGATCCAGTAAGCACCATATATTTT. The V and J genes are TRBV11-3 and TRBJ1-3; no definite D call. The CDR3 is 13 residues long. V lost 0 bases to trimming and J lost 9 bases, with 9 bases between them. Germline loops: CDR1 SGHNT, CDR2 YENEEA.

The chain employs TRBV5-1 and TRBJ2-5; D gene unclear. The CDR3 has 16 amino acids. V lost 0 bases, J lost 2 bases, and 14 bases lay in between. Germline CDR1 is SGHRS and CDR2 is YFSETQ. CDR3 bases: TGCGCCAGCAGCTTGGAAACGTTTGGCCCACAAGAGACCCAGTACTTC. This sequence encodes CASSLETFGPQETQYF.

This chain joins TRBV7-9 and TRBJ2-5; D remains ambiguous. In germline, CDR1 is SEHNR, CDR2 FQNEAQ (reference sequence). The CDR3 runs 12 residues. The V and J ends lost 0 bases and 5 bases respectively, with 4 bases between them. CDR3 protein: CASSLAGETQYF. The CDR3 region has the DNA TGTGCCAGCAGCTTAGCGGGCGAGACCCAGTACTTC.

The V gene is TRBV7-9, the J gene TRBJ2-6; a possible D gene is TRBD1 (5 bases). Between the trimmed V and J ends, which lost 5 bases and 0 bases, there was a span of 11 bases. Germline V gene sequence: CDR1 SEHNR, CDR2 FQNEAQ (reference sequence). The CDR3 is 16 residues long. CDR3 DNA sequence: TGTGCCAGCAGCCCACTCGACAGCTCTGGGGCCAACGTCCTGACTTTC. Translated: CASSPLDSSGANVLTF.

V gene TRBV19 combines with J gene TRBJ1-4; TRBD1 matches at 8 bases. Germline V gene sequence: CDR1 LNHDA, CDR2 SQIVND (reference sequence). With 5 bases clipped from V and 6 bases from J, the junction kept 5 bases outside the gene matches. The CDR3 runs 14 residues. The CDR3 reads CASSDRGFYEKLFF. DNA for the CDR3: TGTGCCAGTAGTGACAGGGGTTTTTATGAAAAACTGTTTTTT.

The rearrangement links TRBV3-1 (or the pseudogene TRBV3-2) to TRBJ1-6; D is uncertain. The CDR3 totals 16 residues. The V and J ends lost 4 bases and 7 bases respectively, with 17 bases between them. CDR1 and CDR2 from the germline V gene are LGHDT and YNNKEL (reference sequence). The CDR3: CASSRSTPGRNSPLHF. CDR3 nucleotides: TGTGCCAGCAGCCGGAGCACCCCCGGGAGAAATTCACCCCTCCACTTT.

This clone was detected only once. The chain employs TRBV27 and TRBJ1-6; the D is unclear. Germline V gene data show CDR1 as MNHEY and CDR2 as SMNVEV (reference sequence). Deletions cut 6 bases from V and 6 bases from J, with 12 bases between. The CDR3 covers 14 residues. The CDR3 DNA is TGTGCCAGCAGCTTAGTGCCCAGTAATTCACCCCTCCACTTT. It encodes CASSLVPSNSPLHF.

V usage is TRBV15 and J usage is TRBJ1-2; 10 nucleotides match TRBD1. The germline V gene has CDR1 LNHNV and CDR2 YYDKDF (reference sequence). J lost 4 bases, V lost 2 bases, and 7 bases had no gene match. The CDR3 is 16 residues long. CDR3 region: CATSRMDRGNLYGYTF. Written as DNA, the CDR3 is TGTGCCACCAGCAGAATGGACAGGGGGAACCTCTATGGCTACACCTTC.